What follows are 31 T cell receptor beta chains derived from one specimen sequenced in a study of cytomegalovirus exposure and HLA in healthy donors. Both 60 Vbeta primers and 13 Jbeta primers went into the PCR. Generated by immunoSEQ multiplex PCR, the TCRdb table keeps only in-frame clones and is missing some. Altogether 95,000 to 100,000 clones are present, approximately 82% being singletons, with the ten largest covering approximately 4%. Sequences were obtained from PBMCs. These receptor sequences come from a female donor in good health and CMV-seropositive.

This clone has just one count. The V call is TRBV7-2, the J call TRBJ1-1; D gene ambiguous. The germline V gene encodes CDR1 SGHTA and CDR2 FQGNSA. The CDR3 spans 13 residues. V was trimmed by 1 base and J by 4 bases, leaving 7 bases between them. The CDR3 protein is CASSLGSVTEAFF. For the CDR3, the DNA is TGTGCCAGCAGCTTAGGGAGCGTCACTGAAGCTTTCTTT.

The V and J genes are TRBV30 and TRBJ1-5, with 9 bases fitting TRBD1. Germline trimming cut 5 bases from V and 6 bases from J; bases unmatched to any gene: 5. The CDR3 is 13 residues long. Per germline, CDR1 GTSNPN and CDR2 SVGIG (reference sequence). The CDR3 region is CAWGQGQGQPQHF. CDR3 nucleotides: TGTGCCTGGGGACAGGGGCAGGGTCAGCCCCAGCATTTT. Full variable domain (outside the CDR3, taken from reference TRBV30 and TRBJ1-5): SQTIHQWPATLVQPVGSPLSLECTVEGTSNPNLYWYRQAAGRGLQLLFYSVGIGQISSEVPQNLSASRPQDRQFILSSKKLLLSDSGFYLCAWGQGQGQPQHFGDGTRLSIL.

V gene TRBV27 combines with J gene TRBJ1-5; TRBD1 matches 9 bases. V dropped 1 base and J dropped 1; count of bases not matched to a gene: 11. The germline V gene has CDR1 MNHEY and CDR2 SMNVEV (reference sequence). The CDR3 is made up of 19 amino acids. CDR3 protein: CASSLFGTGRVGSNQPQHF. In DNA form, the CDR3 reads TGTGCCAGCAGTTTATTCGGGACAGGGCGTGTCGGGAGCAATCAGCCCCAGCATTTT.

The chain is built from TRBV7-9 and TRBJ1-2; D is possibly TRBD1 (6 bases). V was shortened by 7 bases and J by 8 bases, with 14 bases between the two germline ends. Germline CDR1 is SEHNR and CDR2 is FQNEAQ (reference sequence). This CDR3 region has 12 residues. CDR3 sequence: CASTSAGEGYTF. In DNA, the CDR3 is TGTGCCAGCACCTCCGCAGGGGAAGGCTACACCTTC.

V and J are TRBV27 and TRBJ2-1; 7 bases align to TRBD2. The junction had 10 bases not matched to a gene; V was cut back by 2 bases and J by 3 bases. The germline gives CDR1 MNHEY, CDR2 SMNVEV (reference sequence). This CDR3 has 17 residues. Written as DNA, the CDR3 is TGTGCCAGCAGTTTAACGTTGTCGGGGGGATACTACAATGAGCAGTTCTTC. Translated: CASSLTLSGGYYNEQFF.

This chain connects TRBV5-1 to TRBJ1-1; possibly TRBD1 for D (5 bases). Per germline, CDR1 SGHRS and CDR2 YFSETQ. V lost 0 bases and J 8 bases, leaving 8 bases between the germline ends. This CDR3 is built from 12 residues. Here the CDR3 DNA reads TGCGCCAGCAGCTTGGGACAGAGAGAAGCTTTCTTT. This gives the protein CASSLGQREAFF. The full variable domain, with the rest looked up from reference TRBV5-1 and TRBJ1-1, is KAGVTQTPRYLIKTRGQQVTLSCSPISGHRSVSWYQQTPGQGLQFLFEYFSETQRNKGNFPGRFSGRQFSNSRSEMNVSTLELGDSALYLCASSLGQREAFFGQGTRLTVV.

The gene calls are TRBV5-1 and TRBJ2-2; 9 bases fit TRBD2. V lost 5 bases, J lost 4 bases, and 9 bases stayed unmatched. CDR3 size: 16 residues. CDR1 is SGHRS and CDR2 is YFSETQ in the germline V gene. The CDR3 is CASSYTGTSLTGELFF. The CDR3 nucleotides are TGCGCCAGCAGTTATACCGGGACTAGCCTCACCGGGGAGCTGTTTTTT. Full variable domain (outside the CDR3, taken from reference TRBV5-1 and TRBJ2-2): KAGVTQTPRYLIKTRGQQVTLSCSPISGHRSVSWYQQTPGQGLQFLFEYFSETQRNKGNFPGRFSGRQFSNSRSEMNVSTLELGDSALYLCASSYTGTSLTGELFFGEGSRLTVL.

V gene TRBV4-1 combines with J gene TRBJ1-2; possible D gene TRBD1, 6 bases. Trimming cost V 4 bases and J 8 bases, with 17 bases left between them. The germline CDR1 and CDR2 sequences are MGHRA and YSYEKL. This CDR3 spans 14 amino acids. The CDR3 spells CASSPPTGVRGYTF. CDR3 in DNA: TGCGCCAGCAGCCCCCCGACAGGCGTGCGAGGCTACACCTTC.

By share, this clone counts as medium-sized. V is TRBV14 and J is TRBJ2-7; 7 nucleotides align to TRBD2. The V gene's germline CDR1 is SGHDN and CDR2 FVKESK. With 2 bases clipped from V and 3 bases from J, the junction kept 7 bases outside the gene matches. CDR3 length: 15 residues. The CDR3 reads CASSQFGGFVYEQYF. In DNA, the CDR3 is TGTGCCAGCAGCCAATTCGGGGGGTTCGTCTACGAGCAGTACTTC.

V and J are TRBV7-2 and TRBJ2-7; 8 bases are shared with TRBD2. The CDR3 sequence is 14 residues long. V shed 5 bases, J shed 4 bases, and the junction held 7 bases outside the gene matches. Germline assignment: CDR1 SGHTA and CDR2 FQGNSA. CDR3 protein: CASSLPGTRYEQYF. The DNA for the CDR3 is TGTGCCAGCAGCCTACCTGGGACTAGATACGAGCAGTACTTC.

The chain combines TRBV25-1 with TRBJ2-5, with 8 bases matching TRBD1. Trimming took 8 bases from V and 5 from J; bases not matched to a gene: 10. Germline loops: CDR1 MGHDK, CDR2 SYGVNS. The CDR3 totals 14 residues. The CDR3 DNA reads TGTGCCAGCCGCATGGACAGGGTTGGGGAGACCCAGTACTTC. Its translation is CASRMDRVGETQYF.

A few counts support this clone. This chain connects TRBV15 to TRBJ2-5, with 7 bases identical to TRBD1. The germline CDR1 and CDR2 sequences are LNHNV and YYDKDF (reference sequence). CDR3 length: 12 residues. V was pared by 9 bases and J by 4 bases, with 5 bases of the junction left unmatched. CDR3 DNA: TGTGCCACGTCGAGGGGGCCAGAGACCCAGTACTTC. Amino acid sequence: CATSRGPETQYF.

This clone came up a few times. J is TRBJ2-5 and V is TRBV12-5, with 13 bases lining up with TRBD2. V was clipped by 2 bases and J by 9 bases; unmatched bases: 15. This CDR3 has 18 amino acids. Germline loops: CDR1 LGHNT, CDR2 FRNRAP. The CDR3 here is CASGLPRAGTSGKRAQYF. CDR3 coding DNA: TGTGCTAGTGGTTTGCCACGAGCCGGGACTAGCGGGAAACGGGCCCAGTACTTC.

This clone was observed a few times. This chain connects TRBV5-1 to TRBJ2-7; 9 nucleotides agree with TRBD1. Germline loops: CDR1 SGHRS, CDR2 YFSETQ. The CDR3 length is 14 residues. The J segment lost 3 bases and the V segment lost 4 bases, leaving 5 bases of the junction unmatched. The CDR3 bases are TGCGCCAGCAGCCCGGGACAGGGTTTCTACGAGCAGTACTTC. The encoded protein is CASSPGQGFYEQYF.

The J gene is TRBJ2-7, the V gene TRBV6-6; 8 bases are shared with TRBD1. Looked up from germline, CDR1 is MNHNY and CDR2 is SVGAGI (reference sequence). V shed 9 bases, J shed 7 bases, and the junction held 8 bases outside the gene matches. The CDR3 extends over 12 amino acids. This chain's CDR3 is CARDRASKEQYF. CDR3 in DNA: TGTGCCAGGGACAGGGCTTCGAAAGAGCAGTACTTC.

The CDR3 sequence: CASSPLQGAGNEQFF. The CDR3 coding sequence is TGTGCCAGCAGCCCCTTACAGGGGGCAGGGAATGAGCAGTTCTTC. The rearrangement uses TRBV5-6 and TRBJ2-1; 9 bases are a match to TRBD1. Germline V lookup: CDR1 SGHDT, CDR2 YYEEEE. The CDR3 consists of 15 residues. Losses at the gene ends were 4 bases for V and 7 bases for J; bases not matched to a gene: 9.

The rearrangement uses TRBV5-4 and TRBJ2-5, with 11 bases aligning to TRBD2. The V segment lost 4 bases and the J segment 4 bases; nucleotides outside the gene matches: 9. Germline V lookup: CDR1 SGHNT, CDR2 YYREEE (reference sequence). The CDR3 is 16 residues long. The CDR3 DNA follows: TGTGCCAGCAGCCCTGGACTAGCGGGTGAGGTAGAGACCCAGTACTTC. This codes for CASSPGLAGEVETQYF.

This chain uses TRBV5-1 with TRBJ1-1; D is unresolved. This CDR3 has 14 amino acids. The V gene lost 0 bases and the J gene lost 0 bases, with 6 bases spanning the gap. Germline V lookup: CDR1 SGHRS, CDR2 YFSETQ. The CDR3 DNA sequence: TGCGCCAGCAGCTTGGACGGAGTGAACACTGAAGCTTTCTTT. Translated: CASSLDGVNTEAFF.

V usage is TRBV14 and J usage is TRBJ2-5, with D perhaps TRBD2 (6 bases). Trimming took 0 bases from V and 5 from J, leaving 13 bases between them. The CDR3 has 15 residues. CDR1 SGHDN and CDR2 FVKESK come from the germline V gene. The CDR3 coding sequence is TGTGCCAGCAGCCAAGATGGGGGGATCAGGGAGACCCAGTACTTC. Amino acid sequence: CASSQDGGIRETQYF.

The CDR3 DNA follows: TGTGCCAGCAGTTACTTCGCGGGGGGAAGCAATCAGCCCCAGCATTTT. Its protein product is CASSYFAGGSNQPQHF. V gene TRBV6-6 combines with J gene TRBJ1-5; the D gene is possibly TRBD1 (5 bases). The CDR3 runs 16 residues. V was clipped by 1 base and J by 1 base, with 11 bases between them. Germline assignment: CDR1 MNHNY and CDR2 SVGAGI (reference sequence).

This chain connects TRBV9 to TRBJ2-2; D is perhaps TRBD2 (5 bases). Looked up from germline, CDR1 is SGDLS and CDR2 is YYNGEE. Trimming pared 0 bases from V and 2 bases from J, leaving 14 bases between. The CDR3 is 17 residues long. CDR3 protein: CASSVARAATNTGELFF. Here the CDR3 DNA reads TGTGCCAGCAGCGTAGCGCGGGCAGCTACTAACACCGGGGAGCTGTTTTTT.

The chain has TRBV13 and TRBJ2-1; D perhaps matches TRBD2 (5 bases). CDR3 length: 20 amino acids. Trimming took off 2 bases at V and 3 bases at J, with 26 bases between the two ends. Germline loops: CDR1 PRHDT, CDR2 FYEKMQ (reference sequence). CDR3 sequence: CASSLFPPGTQASNYNEQFF. The CDR3 DNA sequence: TGTGCCAGCAGCTTATTCCCCCCGGGAACCCAAGCGTCAAACTACAATGAGCAGTTCTTC.

The DNA of the CDR3 is TGTGCCAGCAGCTTAGGCTCACAGGGGTCTGGGGCCAACGTCCTGACTTTC. Translated, it gives CASSLGSQGSGANVLTF. J is TRBJ2-6 and V is TRBV13; 7 bases agree with TRBD1. Germline V CDR1 and CDR2: PRHDT, FYEKMQ (reference sequence). V shed 0 bases, J shed 1 base, and the junction held 3 bases outside the gene matches. CDR3 length equals 17 residues.

J is TRBJ1-4 and V is TRBV7-9; the D gene is possibly TRBD1 (6 bases). V was trimmed by 1 base and J by 3 bases, leaving 9 bases between them. The CDR3 loop spans 15 amino acids. From germline, CDR1 is SEHNR and CDR2 FQNEAQ (reference sequence). The CDR3 loop is CASSLVGASNEKLFF. DNA for the CDR3: TGTGCCAGCAGCTTAGTGGGGGCGTCTAATGAAAAACTGTTTTTT.

Here the CDR3 DNA reads TGTGCCAGCAGTTTAACCGGGACAGGGGTAAATGAGCAGTTCTTC. It encodes CASSLTGTGVNEQFF. The chain links TRBV6-5 to TRBJ2-1; 10 bases align to TRBD1. The J segment lost 7 bases and the V segment lost 4 bases, leaving 7 bases of the junction unmatched. CDR3 length: 15 residues. Looked up from germline, CDR1 is MNHEY and CDR2 is SVGAGI.

V usage is TRBV27 and J usage is TRBJ1-1; D gene unclear. CDR1 MNHEY and CDR2 SMNVEV come from the germline V gene (reference sequence). The V end was cut by 0 bases, the J end by 3 bases, with 5 bases between. The length of the CDR3 is 13 residues. The CDR3 DNA sequence: TGTGCCAGCAGTTTATCGTCTCACACTGAAGCTTTCTTT. It yields the protein CASSLSSHTEAFF.

V usage is TRBV28 and J usage is TRBJ2-1, with TRBD2 matching 9 bases. There are 17 residues in the CDR3. The germline gives CDR1 MDHEN, CDR2 SYDVKM. The ends lost 3 bases at V and 6 bases at J; junction bases unmatched: 12. CDR3 nucleotides: TGTGCCAGCAGTTTTAGGCTAGCGGGGCCTACTGGCAATGAGCAGTTCTTC. Translating it yields CASSFRLAGPTGNEQFF.

V usage is TRBV7-9 and J usage is TRBJ1-1; D remains unclear. This CDR3 region has 12 residues. Deletions cut 3 bases from V and 4 bases from J, with 6 bases between. Per the germline V gene, CDR1 is SEHNR and CDR2 is FQNEAQ (reference sequence). The CDR3 DNA follows: TGTGCCAGCAGCTTGGGGAGCACTGAAGCTTTCTTT. This gives the protein CASSLGSTEAFF.

This chain uses TRBV19 with TRBJ1-2; D remains unclear. This CDR3 is built from 14 residues. The germline V gene encodes CDR1 LNHDA and CDR2 SQIVND (reference sequence). The germline V and J ends were trimmed by 3 bases and 4 bases, with 12 bases remaining between them. The CDR3 DNA reads TGTGCCAGTAGTATTACCGGGAAGATCTATGGCTACACCTTC. Amino acids: CASSITGKIYGYTF.

As DNA, the CDR3 is TGTGCCAGCAGCTTACCGACAGGCCCCGGGAGGGAGCAGTACTTC. This sequence encodes CASSLPTGPGREQYF. This chain joins TRBV5-4 and TRBJ2-7, with D maybe TRBD2 (7 bases). CDR1 and CDR2 from the germline V gene are SGHNT and YYREEE (reference sequence). The CDR3 extends over 15 amino acids. V lost 2 bases and J lost 7, with 19 bases in between.

The CDR3 DNA sequence: TGTGCCAGCAGTCAGATGAACTCCTACAATGAGCAGTTCTTC. Its translation is CASSQMNSYNEQFF. The V and J genes are TRBV27 and TRBJ2-1; D is unresolved. CDR1 and CDR2 (germline): MNHEY, SMNVEV (reference sequence). This CDR3 has 14 residues. Trimming removed 5 bases at V and 0 bases at J, with 8 bases between.